This T cell receptor beta chain was captured by sequencing in a study of memory CD4+ T cells and cytomegalovirus serostatus. On the study more broadly: Of the healthy Belgian adults, 9 were CMV seropositive and around 22 seronegative. Study results and caveats: Each of approximately 73 CMV-associated TCRbeta sequences occurred in one to five individuals.

Deletions cut 3 bases from V and 1 base from J, with 15 bases between. The CDR3 is made up of 16 amino acids. Looked up from germline, CDR1 is LNHDA and CDR2 is SQIVND (reference sequence). Original methodology: After removing out-of-frame reads, approximately 2 million distinct TCRbeta sequences remained. Method: immunoSEQ multiplex PCR; TCRdb's copy keeps in-frame clones and lacks some. V and J calls and clone size are those listed in that table; D and trimming were worked out from the DNA. Of some 95,000 clones in the sample, approximately 80% were seen once. About this clone itself: Its specificity is unknown.

Single viable CD3+CD4+CD8-CD45RO+ cells were sorted as the memory CD4+ T cells. CMV serostatus came from serum IgG against pp150, pp28, p38, p52. The gene calls are TRBV19 and TRBJ2-5; D is unresolved. The specimen sequenced was memory CD4+ T cells from blood. This clonotype originated in an adult in good health and CMV-seropositive. CDR3 sequence (DNA): TGTGCCAGTAGTATCCGAATCGCAGGAGTCCAAGAGACCCAGTACTTC. This gives the protein CASSIRIAGVQETQYF.